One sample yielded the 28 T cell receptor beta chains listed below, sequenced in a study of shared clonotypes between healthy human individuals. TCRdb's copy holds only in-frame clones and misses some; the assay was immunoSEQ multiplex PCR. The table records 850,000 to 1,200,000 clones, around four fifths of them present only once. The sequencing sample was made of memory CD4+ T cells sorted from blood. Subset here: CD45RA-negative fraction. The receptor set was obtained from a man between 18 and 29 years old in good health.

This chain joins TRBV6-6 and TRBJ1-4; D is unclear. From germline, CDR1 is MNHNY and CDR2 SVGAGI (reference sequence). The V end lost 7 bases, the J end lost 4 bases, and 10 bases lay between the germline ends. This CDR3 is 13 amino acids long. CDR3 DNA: TGTGCCAGCACCCCGCTAATTAATGAAAAACTGTTTTTT. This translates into CASTPLINEKLFF.

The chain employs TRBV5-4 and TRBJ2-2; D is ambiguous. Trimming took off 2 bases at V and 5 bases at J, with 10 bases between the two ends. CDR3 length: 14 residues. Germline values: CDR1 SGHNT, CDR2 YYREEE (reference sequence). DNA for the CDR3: TGTGCCAGCAGCTTCGGGCCGACTACCGGGGAGCTGTTTTTT. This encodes CASSFGPTTGELFF.

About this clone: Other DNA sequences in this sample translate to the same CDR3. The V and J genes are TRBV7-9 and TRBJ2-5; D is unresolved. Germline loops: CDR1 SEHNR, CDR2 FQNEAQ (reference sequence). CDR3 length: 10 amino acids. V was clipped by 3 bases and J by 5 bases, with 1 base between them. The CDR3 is CASSLETQYF. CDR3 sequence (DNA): TGTGCCAGCAGCTTGGAGACCCAGTACTTC.

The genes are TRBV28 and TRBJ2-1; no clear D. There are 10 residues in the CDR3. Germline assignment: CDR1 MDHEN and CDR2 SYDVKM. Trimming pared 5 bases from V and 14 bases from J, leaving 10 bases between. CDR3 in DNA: TGTGCCAGCAGTGGTCTCTTTAAGTTCTTC. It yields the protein CASSGLFKFF.

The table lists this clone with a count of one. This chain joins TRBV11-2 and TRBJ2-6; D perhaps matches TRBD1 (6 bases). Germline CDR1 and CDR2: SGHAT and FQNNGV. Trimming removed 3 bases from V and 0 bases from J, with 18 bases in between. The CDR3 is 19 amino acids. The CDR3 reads CASSFNSGLGASGANVLTF. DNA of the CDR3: TGTGCCAGCAGCTTTAATTCAGGTCTGGGGGCCTCTGGGGCCAACGTCCTGACTTTC.

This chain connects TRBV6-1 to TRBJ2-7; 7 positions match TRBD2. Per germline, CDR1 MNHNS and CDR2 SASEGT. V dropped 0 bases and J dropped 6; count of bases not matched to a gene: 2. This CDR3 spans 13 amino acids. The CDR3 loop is CASSEARGVEQYF. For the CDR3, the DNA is TGTGCCAGCAGTGAAGCTCGGGGGGTCGAGCAGTACTTC.

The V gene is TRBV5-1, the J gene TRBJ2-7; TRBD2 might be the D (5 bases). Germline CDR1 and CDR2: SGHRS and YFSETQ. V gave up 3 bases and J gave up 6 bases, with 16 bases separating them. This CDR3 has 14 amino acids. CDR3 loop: CASSSAGPRGEQYF. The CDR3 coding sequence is TGCGCCAGCAGCTCCGCGGGCCCGAGAGGCGAGCAGTACTTC.

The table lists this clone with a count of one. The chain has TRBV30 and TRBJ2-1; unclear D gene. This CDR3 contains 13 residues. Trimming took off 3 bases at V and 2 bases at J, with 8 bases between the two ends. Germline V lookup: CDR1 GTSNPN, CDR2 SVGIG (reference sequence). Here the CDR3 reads CAWRDGPYNEQFF. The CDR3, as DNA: TGTGCCTGGAGGGACGGCCCCTACAATGAGCAGTTCTTC.

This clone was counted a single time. CDR3 bases: TGTGCCTGGAGTGTAAACGGGCCGGAGCAGTTCTTC. Protein: CAWSVNGPEQFF. The chain links TRBV30 to TRBJ2-1; D is ambiguous. Germline loops: CDR1 GTSNPN, CDR2 SVGIG (reference sequence). Trimming removed 0 bases at V and 10 bases at J, with 10 bases between. This CDR3 spans 12 amino acids.

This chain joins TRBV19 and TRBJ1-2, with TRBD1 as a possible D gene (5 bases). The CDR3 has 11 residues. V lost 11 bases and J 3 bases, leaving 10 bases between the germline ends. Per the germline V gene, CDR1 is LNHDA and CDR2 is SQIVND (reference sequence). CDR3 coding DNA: TGTGCCTGTCGGGGCGACTATGGCTACACCTTC. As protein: CACRGDYGYTF.

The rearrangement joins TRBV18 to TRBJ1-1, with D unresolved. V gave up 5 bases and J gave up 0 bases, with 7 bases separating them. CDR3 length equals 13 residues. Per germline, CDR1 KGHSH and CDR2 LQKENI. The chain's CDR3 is CASSSTMNTEAFF. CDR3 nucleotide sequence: TGTGCCAGCTCATCGACCATGAACACTGAAGCTTTCTTT.

The DNA of the CDR3 is TGTGCCAGCAGCTTTACAGGGGCTAGCAATCAGCCCCAGCATTTT. This sequence encodes CASSFTGASNQPQHF. This chain links TRBV7-9 with TRBJ1-5, with 7 bases identical to TRBD1. J was trimmed by 0 bases and V by 3 bases; bases with no gene match: 2. The CDR3 spans 15 residues. Germline-derived CDR1 and CDR2 are SEHNR and FQNEAQ (reference sequence).

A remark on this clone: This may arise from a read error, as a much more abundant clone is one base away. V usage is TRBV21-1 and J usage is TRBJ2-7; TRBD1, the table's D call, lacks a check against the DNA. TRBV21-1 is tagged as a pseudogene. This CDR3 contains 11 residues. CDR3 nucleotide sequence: TGTGCCAGCAGCTCCCACTACGAGCAGTACTTC. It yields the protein CASSSHYEQYF.

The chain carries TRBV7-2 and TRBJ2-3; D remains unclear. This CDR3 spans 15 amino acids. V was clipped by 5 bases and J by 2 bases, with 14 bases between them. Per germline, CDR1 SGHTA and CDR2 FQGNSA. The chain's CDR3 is CASSPDRSLTDTQYF. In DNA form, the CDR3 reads TGTGCCAGCAGCCCCGACCGGAGTCTCACAGATACGCAGTATTTT.

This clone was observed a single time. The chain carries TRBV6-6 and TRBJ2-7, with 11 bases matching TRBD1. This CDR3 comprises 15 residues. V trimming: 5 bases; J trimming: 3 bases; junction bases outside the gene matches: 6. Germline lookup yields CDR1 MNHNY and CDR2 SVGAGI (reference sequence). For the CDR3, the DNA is TGTGCCAGCAGTAAAGGGACAGGGGGTTACTACGAGCAGTACTTC. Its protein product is CASSKGTGGYYEQYF.

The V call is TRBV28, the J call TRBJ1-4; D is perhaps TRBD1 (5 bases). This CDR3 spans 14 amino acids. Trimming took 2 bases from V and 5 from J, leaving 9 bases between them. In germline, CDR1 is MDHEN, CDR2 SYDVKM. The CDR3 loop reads CASSLGEGNEKLFF. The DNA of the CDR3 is TGTGCCAGCAGTTTAGGAGAGGGGAATGAAAAACTGTTTTTT.

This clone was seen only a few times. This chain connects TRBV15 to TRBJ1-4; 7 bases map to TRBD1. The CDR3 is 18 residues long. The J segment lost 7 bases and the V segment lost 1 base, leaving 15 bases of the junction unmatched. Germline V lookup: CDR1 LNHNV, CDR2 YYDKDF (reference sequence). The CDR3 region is CATSRGNPGTESREKLFF. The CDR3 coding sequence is TGTGCCACCAGCAGAGGGAATCCCGGGACAGAAAGCCGTGAAAAACTGTTTTTT.

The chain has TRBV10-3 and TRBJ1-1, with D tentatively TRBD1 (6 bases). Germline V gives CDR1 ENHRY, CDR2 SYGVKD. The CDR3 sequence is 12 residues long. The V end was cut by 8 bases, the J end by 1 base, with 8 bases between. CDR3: CAIQGTNTEAFF. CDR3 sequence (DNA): TGTGCCATCCAGGGGACGAACACTGAAGCTTTCTTT.

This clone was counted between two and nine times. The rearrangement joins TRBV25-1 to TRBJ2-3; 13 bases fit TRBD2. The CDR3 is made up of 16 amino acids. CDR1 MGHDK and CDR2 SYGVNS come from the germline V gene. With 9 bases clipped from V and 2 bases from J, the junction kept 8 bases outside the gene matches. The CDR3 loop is CASSAGTSGITDTQYF. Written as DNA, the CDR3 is TGTGCCAGTTCAGCTGGGACTAGCGGGATCACAGATACGCAGTATTTT.

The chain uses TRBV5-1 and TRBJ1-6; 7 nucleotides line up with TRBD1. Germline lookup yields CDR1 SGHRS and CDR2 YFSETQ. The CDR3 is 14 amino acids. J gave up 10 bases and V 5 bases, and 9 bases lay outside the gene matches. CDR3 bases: TGCGCCAGCAGTTGGGGGGACAGATCCTCACCCCTCCACTTT. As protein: CASSWGDRSSPLHF.

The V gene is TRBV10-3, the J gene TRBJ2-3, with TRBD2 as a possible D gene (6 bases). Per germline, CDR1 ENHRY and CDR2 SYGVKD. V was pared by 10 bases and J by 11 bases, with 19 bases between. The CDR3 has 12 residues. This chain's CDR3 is CASGAGEYGQYF. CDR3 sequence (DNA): TGTGCCAGCGGGGCTGGGGAATACGGGCAGTATTTT.

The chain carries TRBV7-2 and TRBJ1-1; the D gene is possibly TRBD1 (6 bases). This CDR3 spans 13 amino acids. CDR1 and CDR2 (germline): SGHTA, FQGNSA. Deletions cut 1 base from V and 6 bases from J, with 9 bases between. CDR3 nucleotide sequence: TGTGCCAGCAGCTTAGGAGGGGGAGCTGAAGCTTTCTTT. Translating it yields CASSLGGGAEAFF.

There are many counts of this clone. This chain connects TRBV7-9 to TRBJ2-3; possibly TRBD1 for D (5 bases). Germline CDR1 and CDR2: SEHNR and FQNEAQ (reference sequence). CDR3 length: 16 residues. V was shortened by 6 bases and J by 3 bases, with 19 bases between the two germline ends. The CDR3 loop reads CASSLTGSARTDTQYF. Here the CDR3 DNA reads TGTGCCAGCAGTTTAACAGGTTCCGCACGGACAGATACGCAGTATTTT.

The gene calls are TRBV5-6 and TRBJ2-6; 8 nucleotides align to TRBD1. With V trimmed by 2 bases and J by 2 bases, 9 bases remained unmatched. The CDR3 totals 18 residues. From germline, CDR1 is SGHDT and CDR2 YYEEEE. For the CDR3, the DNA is TGTGCCAGCAGCTTTGTGGACAGGGCACTTGCTGGGGCCAACGTCCTGACTTTC. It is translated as CASSFVDRALAGANVLTF.

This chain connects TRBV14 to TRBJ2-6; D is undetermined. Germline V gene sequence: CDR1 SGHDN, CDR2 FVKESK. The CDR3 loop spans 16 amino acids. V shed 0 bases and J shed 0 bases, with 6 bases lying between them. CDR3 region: CASSQEGISGANVLTF. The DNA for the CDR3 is TGTGCCAGCAGCCAAGAGGGTATCTCTGGGGCCAACGTCCTGACTTTC.

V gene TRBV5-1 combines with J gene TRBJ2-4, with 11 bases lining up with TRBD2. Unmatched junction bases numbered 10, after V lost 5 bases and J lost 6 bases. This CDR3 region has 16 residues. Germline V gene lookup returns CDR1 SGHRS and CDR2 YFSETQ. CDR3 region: CASRRVAGGPGNIQYF. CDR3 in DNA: TGCGCCAGCAGAAGGGTAGCGGGAGGGCCCGGAAACATTCAGTACTTC.

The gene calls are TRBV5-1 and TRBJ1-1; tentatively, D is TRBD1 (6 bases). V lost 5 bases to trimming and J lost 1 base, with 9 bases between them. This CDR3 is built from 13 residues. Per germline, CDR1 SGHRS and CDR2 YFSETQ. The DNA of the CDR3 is TGCGCCAGCAGACAGACAGGGAACACTGAAGCTTTCTTT. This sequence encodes CASRQTGNTEAFF.

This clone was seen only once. DNA of the CDR3: TGTGCCAGTAGCCTCAGGGACAGGGTGACAGATACGCAGTATTTT. This encodes CASSLRDRVTDTQYF. V gene TRBV19 combines with J gene TRBJ2-3; TRBD1 matches at 9 bases. With 6 bases clipped from V and 3 bases from J, the junction kept 7 bases outside the gene matches. CDR1 LNHDA and CDR2 SQIVND come from the germline V gene (reference sequence). The CDR3 is made up of 15 amino acids. The full variable domain, completed using reference TRBV19 and TRBJ2-3, is DGGITQSPKYLFRKEGQNVTLSCEQNLNHDAMYWYRQDPGQGLRLIYYSQIVNDFQKGDIAEGYSVSREKKESFPLTVTSAQKNPTAFYLCASSLRDRVTDTQYFGPGTRLTVL.